The rows below give T cell receptor beta chains drawn from one sample of a study of blood T cell repertoires in COVID-19. The protocol was immunoSEQ multiplex PCR, while the TCRdb copy is restricted to in-frame clones and leaves out a portion. This sample yields tens of thousands of clones, of which about 83% are seen a single time; 25% to 35% belongs to the top ten. The source material was peripheral blood. All receptors derive from a woman at least 80 years old with acute or convalescent COVID-19. Each CDR3 is given with its conserved first and last residue. A D gene is named only where the DNA matches it firmly. Not all rows give a size; the values are once, few, many and, for expanded clones, a class.

abundance,j_gene,v_gene,d_gene,CDR3aa,CDR3nt
NA,TRBJ2-7,TRBV18,TRBD1,CASSPPDRDEQYF,TGTGCCAGCTCACCACCGGACAGGGACGAGCAGTACTTC
NA,TRBJ2-7,TRBV2,TRBD1,CASTRDRAYEQYF,TGTGCCAGCACGAGGGACAGGGCGTACGAGCAGTACTTC
NA,TRBJ2-5,TRBV3-1/TRBV3-2,NA,CASSQGAFQETQYF,TGTGCCAGCAGCCAAGGGGCGTTCCAAGAGACCCAGTACTTC
NA,TRBJ2-2,TRBV18,NA,CASSPTSSGELFF,TGTGCCAGCTCACCTACTAGCTCCGGAGAGCTGTTTTTT
NA,TRBJ2-5,TRBV19,NA,CASSPRGAEETQYF,TGTGCCAGTAGCCCTAGGGGCGCAGAGGAGACCCAGTACTTC
NA,TRBJ2-7,TRBV7-2,NA,CASSTLAGKSEQYF,TGTGCCAGCAGCACACTAGCTGGCAAGTCCGAGCAGTACTTC
few,TRBJ2-1,TRBV7-9,NA,CASSPSSVGQFF,TGTGCCAGCAGCCCGTCCAGCGTGGGGCAGTTCTTC
NA,TRBJ1-5,TRBV7-2,NA,CASSLAGGDQPQHF,TGTGCCAGCAGCTTAGCAGGGGGGGATCAGCCCCAGCATTTT
NA,TRBJ2-7,TRBV7-6,TRBD2,CASSEGTSGAYEQYF,TGTGCCAGCAGCGAAGGGACTAGCGGGGCCTACGAGCAGTACTTC
few,TRBJ2-7,TRBV27,NA,CASSYSTSGVNEQYF,TGTGCCAGCAGTTATTCCACCTCAGGGGTCAACGAGCAGTACTTC
NA,TRBJ2-1,TRBV6-2/TRBV6-3,NA,CASSANWSNEQFF,TGTGCCAGCAGTGCCAACTGGTCTAATGAGCAGTTCTTC
NA,TRBJ2-1,TRBV29-1,NA,CSLTGTYNEQFF,TGCAGCTTAACAGGGACCTACAATGAGCAGTTCTTC
NA,TRBJ2-2,TRBV24-1,TRBD1,CATSGSRETGWDTGELFF,TGTGCCACCAGTGGCTCAAGGGAGACAGGGTGGGACACCGGGGAGCTGTTTTTT
NA,TRBJ2-5,TRBV5-4,TRBD1,CASSSDRDRGETQYF,TGTGCCAGCAGCTCGGATCGGGACAGAGGAGAGACCCAGTACTTC
NA,TRBJ1-3,TRBV27,TRBD1,CASSVQQGYGNTIYF,TGTGCCAGCAGTGTCCAACAGGGGTACGGAAACACCATATATTTT
once,TRBJ1-1,TRBV4-1,NA,CASSQDWGETEAFF,TGCGCCAGCAGCCAAGATTGGGGGGAGACTGAAGCTTTCTTT
NA,TRBJ2-5,TRBV7-2,TRBD1,CASSLGRGLETQYF,TGTGCCAGCAGCTTAGGCAGGGGGCTGGAGACCCAGTACTTC
NA,TRBJ1-5,TRBV7-2,NA,CASSLEVRQPQHF,TGTGCCAGCAGCTTAGAAGTGAGACAGCCCCAGCATTTT
NA,TRBJ2-2,TRBV4-3,TRBD2,CASSREGANTGELFF,TGCGCCAGCAGCCGGGAGGGCGCGAACACCGGGGAGCTGTTTTTT
once,TRBJ2-7,TRBV3-1/TRBV3-2,TRBD1,CASSQEGPNQGAQF,TGTGCCAGCAGCCAAGAGGGCCCCAACCAGGGGGCCCAATTC
NA,TRBJ1-5,TRBV19,NA,CASTFMTTGNQPQHF,TGTGCCAGTACTTTCATGACTACGGGAAATCAGCCCCAGCATTTT
NA,TRBJ1-2,TRBV2,NA,CASSILRGESGYTF,TGTGCCAGCAGTATCCTCCGGGGGGAGAGCGGCTACACCTTC
NA,TRBJ1-4,TRBV28,NA,CASSLSTTGLNEKLFF,TGTGCCAGCAGTTTAAGCACGACAGGCCTAAATGAAAAACTGTTTTTT
NA,TRBJ2-3,TRBV10-1,TRBD1,CASSAGQGQDTQYF,TGCGCCAGCAGTGCCGGACAGGGCCAAGATACGCAGTATTTT
NA,TRBJ2-2,TRBV5-3,TRBD2,CARSLVFWAGTSLNTGELFF,TGTGCCAGAAGCTTGGTGTTTTGGGCAGGGACTAGCTTGAACACCGGGGAGCTGTTTTTT
NA,TRBJ1-5,TRBV7-3,TRBD1,CASSLPTGGSQPQHF,TGTGCCAGCAGCTTACCTACAGGGGGTAGTCAGCCCCAGCATTTT